This is a list of T cell receptor beta chains from one sample in a study of human T cells and chemical hapten exposure. TCRdb used MiXCR to reprocess the RACE reads, holding one entry per CDR3 protein. In the table there are under 400,000 distinct CDR3 sequences, 4% to 6% of which are singletons. This specimen was whole blood, taken in connection with sensitization to the hapten diphenylcyclopropenone (DPC). The receptors stem from a woman in her forties or fifties with alopecia areata. Some clones in this sample may be carry-over from other donors' samples. The CDR3 runs from the conserved cysteine through the conserved F or W. The D gene is left open where the match is weak.

V	D	J	CDR3
TRBV27	TRBD1	TRBJ1-1	CASSYRGVNTEAFF
TRBV3-1	TRBD1	TRBJ1-2	CASSLMGQNYGYTF
TRBV7-9	TRBD1	TRBJ2-1	CASIPDRGAYNEQFF
TRBV5-6	-	TRBJ1-2	CASRGGEGQRANYGYTF
TRBV9	TRBD2	TRBJ2-3	CASSVGGGRADTQYF
TRBV5-1	-	TRBJ1-1	CASSPRGLDATPTEAFF
TRBV3-1	-	TRBJ2-7	CASSQRPAYEQYF
TRBV28	-	TRBJ2-5	CASTARHLAETQYF
TRBV28	-	TRBJ2-5	CASSSSLEETQYF
TRBV12-3/TRBV12-4	-	TRBJ2-7	CASSFQGSADYF
TRBV9	-	TRBJ2-1	CASSGGTPTYNEQFF
TRBV3-1	-	TRBJ1-5	CASSQDAGTGPQHF
TRBV7-2	-	TRBJ1-1	CASSLVEGVNTEAFF
TRBV5-4	-	TRBJ2-4	CASSSRQGGKNIQYF
TRBV15	-	TRBJ1-1	CATSGGPEAFF
TRBV15	TRBD2	TRBJ2-3	CATGAGGPSTDTQYF
TRBV12-3/TRBV12-4	TRBD1	TRBJ2-6	CASTSRHRGLLAGANVLTF
TRBV5-1	TRBD2	TRBJ2-2	CASSLVASGGADTGELFF
TRBV6-1	TRBD1	TRBJ1-1	CASSLDRGMNTEAFF
TRBV6-2/TRBV6-3	-	TRBJ2-1	CASSSYGRMKNEQFF
TRBV14	-	TRBJ2-7	CASSQHRDSEQYF
TRBV7-9	-	TRBJ2-3	CASRPGGTTDTQYF
TRBV2	-	TRBJ2-3	CASSGGAGATDTQYF
TRBV6-1	TRBD1	TRBJ1-2	CASRNGPGTGKGYTF
TRBV20-1	TRBD2	TRBJ2-7	CSARDGASGRVEQYF
TRBV5-6	-	TRBJ1-1	CASSPGWGMNTEAFF
TRBV20-1	TRBD2	TRBJ2-7	CSAGSTGTSGPEGEQYF
TRBV5-6	TRBD1	TRBJ1-1	CASSSDRRDEAFF
TRBV6-2/TRBV6-3	TRBD2	TRBJ2-1	CASSPLLALGSNEQFF
TRBV6-2/TRBV6-3	-	TRBJ2-7	CASGRRTYEQYF
TRBV7-2	TRBD1	TRBJ2-5	CASSSGTGPETQYF
TRBV29-1	-	TRBJ2-6	CSVETVSGANVLTF
TRBV20-1	-	TRBJ1-4	CSASVMSASWEKLFF
TRBV12-3/TRBV12-4	TRBD1	TRBJ2-7	CASNRQGVLYF
TRBV5-1	-	TRBJ2-5	CASSLPPQETQYF
TRBV11-2	-	TRBJ1-1	CASSRGEAAEAFF
TRBV5-1	-	TRBJ2-3	CASSLESGPDFGTQYF
TRBV11-2	-	TRBJ1-3	CASSSRSSGNTIYF
TRBV7-9	-	TRBJ1-4	CASSLPGAGREKLFF
TRBV12-3/TRBV12-4	TRBD1	TRBJ2-3	CASSQGASTDTQYF
TRBV25-1	TRBD2	TRBJ2-1	CASSDPSGLAGGLEQFF
TRBV12-3/TRBV12-4	-	TRBJ2-1	CASSLGASEQFF
TRBV30	-	TRBJ1-5	CAWSFGQSLNQPQHF
TRBV5-6	TRBD1	TRBJ2-3	CASSFPTGGKDTQYF
TRBV7-6	-	TRBJ1-1	CASSLGLDKNTEAFF
TRBV6-5	TRBD1	TRBJ1-6	CASSYIAGGDSPLHF
TRBV4-2	-	TRBJ2-6	CASSQAAPFGKAGANVLTF
TRBV5-1	TRBD2	TRBJ2-7	CASSLSPSGRAVDYEQYF
TRBV12-3/TRBV12-4	-	TRBJ2-1	CASTKGTGEQFF
TRBV5-4	-	TRBJ1-2	CASSTGRGTNYGYTF
TRBV11-2	-	TRBJ2-2	CASSSRTGELFF
TRBV28	-	TRBJ1-5	CASKWGRDGNQPQHF
TRBV10-3	-	TRBJ2-6	CAISVGTRGSGANVLTF
TRBV6-6	-	TRBJ2-3	CASSYSRASQGTDTQYF
TRBV6-2/TRBV6-3	TRBD2	TRBJ2-1	CASNYGTSGNNEQFF
TRBV20-1	TRBD2	TRBJ2-3	CSASPPSGLITDTQYF
TRBV9	TRBD2	TRBJ2-1	CASSGPQRDSYNEQFF
TRBV11-2	TRBD2	TRBJ2-7	CATVDLLEGLAGGSYEQYF
TRBV13	TRBD1	TRBJ1-5	CASSLRGPGQPQHF